The T cell receptor (beta chain) under discussion was sequenced for a study of shared clonotypes between healthy human individuals. As concerns this clone: Antigen unknown.

Samples underwent the assay at deep level. The repertoire was sequenced with immunoSEQ multiplex PCR; TCRdb's copy has only in-frame clones and lacks some. Among 1.4 million or so clones listed, about 98.5% were seen once. Germline V gene lookup returns CDR1 SGHDT and CDR2 YYEEEE. The CDR3 has 14 amino acids. The J segment lost 4 bases and the V segment lost 0 bases, leaving 4 bases of the junction unmatched. General study points: Blood alone was sampled, and tissue repertoires likely differ. Rarefaction revealed incomplete sorted-subset sequencing despite large depth. Clonotypes shared by all four sorted-subset donors had higher generation probabilities than non-shared clonotypes.

The receptor was derived from a man aged 25-40 years in good health. What was sequenced was naive CD4+ T cells sorted from blood. Indicated subset: CD45RA+ positively selected. The chain is built from TRBV5-6 and TRBJ2-7, with 7 nucleotides matching TRBD2. The CDR3 DNA reads as TGTGCCAGCAGCTTGGGTGGACTAGAGTACGAGCAGTACTTC. It translates to CASSLGGLEYEQYF.